This is a list of T cell receptor beta chains from one sample in a study of blood T cell repertoires in COVID-19. TCRdb keeps only in-frame clones here, not all; method: immunoSEQ multiplex PCR. This sample has 95,000 to 100,000 clones, with approximately 92% found just once. Sequencing used peripheral blood. These receptors were taken from a man aged 45 to 65 with active COVID-19. CDR3s include the opening cysteine and the closing phenylalanine or tryptophan. D genes are given only for firm matches. Clone size, where shown, is once, few, many, or a class for clones that have expanded.

. . TRBJ1-1 TRBV18 TGTGCCAGCTCACCAATGGACAGTCCGATAAAAGCTTTCTTT CASSPMDSPIKAFF
. . TRBJ2-7 TRBV28 TGTGCCAGCAGTTCGGGGGTCGAGCAGTACTTC CASSSGVEQYF
. . TRBJ1-5 TRBV28 TGTGCCAGCAGTGGCGGGGAATATAGCAATCAGCCCCAGCATTTT CASSGGEYSNQPQHF
TRBD2 . TRBJ2-2 TRBV5-1 TGCGCCAGCAGCTTGGACGGGAGGGCGGGCACCGGGGAGCTGTTTTTT CASSLDGRAGTGELFF
. . TRBJ2-7 TRBV28 TGTGCCAGCACCCCGACAGGCGAGACCTACGAGCAGTACTTC CASTPTGETYEQYF
. . TRBJ1-1 TRBV11-2 TGTGCCAGCAGCCTGCGGGCGGGTGGGGACACTGAAGCTTTCTTT CASSLRAGGDTEAFF
TRBD2 . TRBJ2-1 TRBV6-4 TGTGCCAGCAGTGATACTCAGGCGGGAGTGGATGAGCAGTTCTTC CASSDTQAGVDEQFF
TRBD1 few TRBJ1-3 TRBV19 TGTGCCAGTAGTCCGGGACAGGGAAAGGTCGGAAACACCATATATTTT CASSPGQGKVGNTIYF
. few TRBJ2-7 TRBV7-9 TGTGCCAGTAAACCGGGACACCGAACCTACGAGCAGTACTTC CASKPGHRTYEQYF
TRBD2 . TRBJ2-5 TRBV3-1/TRBV3-2 TGTGCCAGCAGCCAGGGGACTAGCGGGAGTTTGGGGGAGACCCAGTACTTC CASSQGTSGSLGETQYF
. . TRBJ2-7 TRBV29-1 TGCAGCGTAGTTAGCGGCGAGGGAGTTTACGAGCAGTACTTC CSVVSGEGVYEQYF
TRBD1 . TRBJ1-1 TRBV7-8 TGTGCCAGCAGCTCGACAGGGACCGACACTGAAGCTTTCTTT CASSSTGTDTEAFF
. few TRBJ1-5 TRBV28 TGTGCCAGCAGTTCAGTCATTCAGCCCCAGCATTTT CASSSVIQPQHF
. . TRBJ1-2 TRBV2 TGTGCCAGCAGTGAAACGAGGGAGGGGGTCTATGGCTACACCTTC CASSETREGVYGYTF
. few TRBJ2-7 TRBV24-1 TGTGCCACCAGCGAGGGTCGGGGTATGTACTCGTACGAGCAGTACTTC CATSEGRGMYSYEQYF
. . TRBJ2-7 TRBV5-1 TGCGCCAGCAGCCTTCACGGAGGAGGAATCTACGAGCAGTACTTC CASSLHGGGIYEQYF
. . TRBJ2-5 TRBV7-9 TGTGCCAGCAGCTTAGAGCAGACCCAGTACTTC CASSLEQTQYF
. . TRBJ1-3 TRBV28 TGTGCCAGCAGCTCTCCTGACAGCTCTGGAAACACCATATATTTT CASSSPDSSGNTIYF
TRBD2 . TRBJ2-5 TRBV4-1 TGCGCCAGCAGCCCAAACTTAAGGGGGGGCAGCGGGAGAGAGACCCAGTACTTC CASSPNLRGGSGRETQYF
TRBD2 . TRBJ2-1 TRBV4-2 TGTGCCAGCAGCCAAGATCCGACTAGCGGGGCTCTGTTCTTC CASSQDPTSGALFF
TRBD2 once TRBJ2-7 TRBV5-1 TGCGCCAGCAGCTTATCCGGGACTAGCGGGAGCTACGAGCAGTACTTC CASSLSGTSGSYEQYF
. . TRBJ1-1 TRBV11-2 TGTGCCAGCAGCTTACAGGTTAACACTGAAGCTTTCTTT CASSLQVNTEAFF
. . TRBJ2-1 TRBV28 TGTGCCAGCAGTTTATGGGGTCCGGGTGAGCAGTTCTTC CASSLWGPGEQFF
. . TRBJ1-2 TRBV5-4 TGTGCCAGCAGCTTCCCTCATACTCCTAACTATGGCTACACCTTC CASSFPHTPNYGYTF
TRBD1 . TRBJ1-2 TRBV29-1 TGCAGCGCGTCCTCCGCAGGGGGCGAAAGTGGCTACACCTTC CSASSAGGESGYTF
. . TRBJ1-5 TRBV3-1/TRBV3-2 TGTGCCAGCAGCCAAGCGGGTCAGCCCCAGCATTTT CASSQAGQPQHF
. . TRBJ2-7 TRBV13 TGTGCCAGTGCCCGGGGGGCCTCCTACGAGCAGTACTTC CASARGASYEQYF
TRBD1 . TRBJ2-2 TRBV18 TGTGCCAGCTCACCACGGGGACAGGTGATCGGGGAGCTGTTTTTT CASSPRGQVIGELFF
TRBD1 . TRBJ2-7 TRBV5-1 TGCGCCAGCAGCGGGACAGATGACTCCTACGAGCAGTACTTC CASSGTDDSYEQYF
. . TRBJ2-7 TRBV19 TGTGCCAGTAGCCCGGAGGGCTCCTACGAGCAGTACTTC CASSPEGSYEQYF
TRBD2 . TRBJ2-1 TRBV2 TGTGCCAGCAGTGTTCCAGGGAGGGGACTAGCGGGAGTGTGGTCGTCCAATGAGCAGTTCTTC CASSVPGRGLAGVWSSNEQFF
. . TRBJ2-6 TRBV19 TGTGCCAGTAGTATAGTTCCATTCTCTGGGGCCAACGTCCTGACTTTC CASSIVPFSGANVLTF
TRBD1 . TRBJ1-2 TRBV15 TGTGCCACGAGGACAGGGACAGCTAACTATGGCTACACCTTC CATRTGTANYGYTF